These 24 T cell receptor beta chains were sequenced from one sample in a study of blood T cells in healthy people across ages. Sample-barcoded 5' priming and a J-beta primer mix drove a second PCR of roughly 6 to 12 cycles. TCRdb reanalysed the 5' RACE reads using MiXCR and keeps one entry per CDR3 protein. The sample records 2 million or so distinct CDR3 sequences, 49% being singletons. The specimen was blood. These receptors were collected from a woman aged 40-49 years in good health.

This clonotype is a singleton in its sample. The chain combines TRBV6-5 with TRBJ1-5; no firm D call. From germline, CDR1 is MNHEY and CDR2 SVGAGI. Trimming cost V 4 bases and J 0 bases, with 13 bases left between them. The CDR3 runs to 16 residues. The CDR3 nucleotides read TGTGCCAGCAGTTCCAATACAGTCTCTAGCAATCAGCCCCAGCATTTT. Residues: CASSSNTVSSNQPQHF.

The chain couples TRBV28 to TRBJ1-5, with 8 bases identical to TRBD1. The V and J ends lost 5 bases and 2 bases, in that order; junction bases with no gene match: 8. Per germline, CDR1 MDHEN and CDR2 SYDVKM. The CDR3 extends over 16 amino acids. CDR3 in DNA: TGTGCCAGCAGTATACGACAGGGGCGCGGCAATCAGCCCCAGCATTTT. Protein: CASSIRQGRGNQPQHF.

The J gene is TRBJ2-5, the V gene TRBV20-1; 14 bases align to TRBD2. Germline CDR1 DFQATT, CDR2 SNEGSKA (reference sequence). This CDR3 has 15 amino acids. Trimming removed 5 bases from V and 1 base from J; junction bases left unmatched: 3. The CDR3 here is CSAGLAGGSQETQYF. Written as DNA, the CDR3 is TGCAGTGCTGGACTAGCGGGGGGCTCCCAAGAGACCCAGTACTTC.

J is TRBJ2-7 and V is TRBV29-1; D gene uncertain. This CDR3 has 12 residues. Per germline, CDR1 SQVTM and CDR2 ANQGSEA. Trimming took off 5 bases at V and 1 base at J, with 9 bases between the two ends. The chain's CDR3 is CSVRGSSYEQYF. As DNA, the CDR3 is TGCAGCGTTCGTGGATCTTCCTACGAGCAGTACTTC.

The chain employs TRBV10-3 and TRBJ2-1, with 9 bases lining up with TRBD2. CDR3 length: 15 residues. CDR1 is ENHRY and CDR2 is SYGVKD in the germline V gene. Losses at the gene ends were 1 base for V and 7 bases for J; bases not matched to a gene: 5. The CDR3: CAISEFAGGLNEQFF. The CDR3 DNA reads TGTGCCATCAGTGAGTTCGCGGGGGGGCTGAATGAGCAGTTCTTC.

The J gene is TRBJ2-3, the V gene TRBV29-1; the D is unclear. The germline V and J ends were trimmed by 3 bases and 6 bases, with 19 bases remaining between them. CDR1 is SQVTM, CDR2 ANQGSEA, per germline. The CDR3 is made up of 15 amino acids. CDR3: CSVDGFSPSVDTQYF. The DNA of the CDR3 is TGCAGCGTTGATGGCTTCTCCCCAAGCGTGGATACGCAGTATTTT.

V is TRBV7-2 and J is TRBJ1-5; possible D gene TRBD1, 6 bases. The V end was cut by 5 bases, the J end by 0 bases, with 14 bases between. Germline assignment: CDR1 SGHTA and CDR2 FQGNSA. This CDR3 is 16 amino acids long. CDR3 in amino acids: CASSKSRGNSNQPQHF. The CDR3 region has the DNA TGTGCCAGCAGCAAAAGCAGGGGAAATAGCAATCAGCCCCAGCATTTT.

The genes are TRBV5-1 and TRBJ2-1; D remains ambiguous. CDR1 is SGHRS, CDR2 YFSETQ, per germline. V lost 4 bases and J lost 2, with 16 bases in between. The CDR3 totals 16 residues. CDR3 sequence reads: CASSATSSRPYNEQFF. CDR3 nucleotide sequence: TGCGCCAGCAGCGCCACTTCTAGTCGCCCCTACAATGAGCAGTTCTTC.

For this clonotype: One junction end disagrees with the germline gene, perhaps due to a read error. This chain uses TRBV7-8 with TRBJ1-2; 7 nucleotides agree with TRBD1. In germline, CDR1 is SGHVS, CDR2 FQNEAQ. The CDR3 contains 15 residues. The CDR3 coding sequence is TGTGCCAGCGGCTTAGCGCTCACAGGGGACTATGGCTACACCTTC. Residues: CASGLALTGDYGYTF.

V usage is TRBV6-2 or TRBV6-3 and J usage is TRBJ2-7; 8 bases fit TRBD1. The last part of the DNA fits TRBJ2-5 better; the J call may be wrong. The CDR3 is made up of 16 amino acids. The germline V gene has CDR1 MNHEY and CDR2 SVGEGT. The CDR3 protein is CASSTPMDRAKGTQYF. For the CDR3, the DNA is TGTGCCAGCAGTACGCCCATGGACAGGGCTAAGGGGACCCAGTACTTC.

Concerning this clonotype: This may be a read error, as it is one base from a much larger clone. The CDR3 protein is CASSYMGTPNCEQYF. CDR3 in DNA: TGTGCCAGCAGTTACATGGGAACGCCTAACTGCGAGCAGTACTTC. This rearrangement joins TRBV6-2 or TRBV6-3 to TRBJ2-7; no clear D gene. Trimming pared 2 bases from V and 6 bases from J, leaving 17 bases between. The germline V gene encodes CDR1 MNHEY and CDR2 SVGEGT. The CDR3 is made up of 15 amino acids.

The gene calls are TRBV11-2 and TRBJ1-4; weak D call: TRBD1 (5 bases). V lost 5 bases, J lost 4 bases, and 11 bases lay in between. Germline V gene sequence: CDR1 SGHAT, CDR2 FQNNGV. There are 14 residues in the CDR3. CDR3 nucleotides: TGTGCCAGCAGCGAGGACACTCTTAATGAAAAACTGTTTTTT. It yields the protein CASSEDTLNEKLFF.

This clonotype was seen only a few times. The J gene is TRBJ1-1, the V gene TRBV27; a possible D gene is TRBD1 (5 bases). Germline-derived CDR1 and CDR2 are MNHEY and SMNVEV (reference sequence). V was cut by 2 bases and J by 2 bases, with 12 bases left in between. CDR3 length: 15 amino acids. The CDR3: CASSLGAGLNTEAFF. CDR3 sequence (DNA): TGTGCCAGCAGTTTAGGAGCAGGGTTAAACACTGAAGCTTTCTTT.

This clonotype was seen only a few times. V and J are TRBV15 and TRBJ2-5; 8 bases fit TRBD1. V was pared by 6 bases and J by 1 base, with 7 bases of the junction left unmatched. The CDR3 is 15 residues long. Per germline, CDR1 LNHNV and CDR2 YYDKDF (reference sequence). The CDR3 sequence is CATSPGGRSQETQYF. The CDR3 region has the DNA TGTGCCACCAGTCCAGGGGGCAGATCCCAAGAGACCCAGTACTTC.

The J gene is TRBJ1-2, the V gene TRBV7-2; 8 bases match TRBD1. The J segment lost 8 bases and the V segment lost 5 bases, leaving 10 bases of the junction unmatched. Germline V lookup: CDR1 SGHTA, CDR2 FQGNSA. The CDR3 consists of 14 residues. CDR3 loop: CASSQRQGASGYTF. CDR3 coding DNA: TGTGCCAGCAGCCAGAGGCAGGGGGCGTCCGGCTACACCTTC.

This clonotype has only one observation. The chain uses TRBV6-6 and TRBJ2-5; 10 bases align to TRBD1. This CDR3 comprises 14 residues. CDR1 and CDR2 from the germline V gene are MNHNY and SVGAGI (reference sequence). Trimming at V came to 6 bases and at J to 6 bases, leaving 7 bases not matched to a gene. CDR3 nucleotide sequence: TGTGCCAGCAGCGGACAGGGGGTGAGAAAGACCCAGTACTTC. It translates to CASSGQGVRKTQYF.

This clonotype was detected a few times. V and J are TRBV4-3 and TRBJ2-7; D is unresolved. V dropped 5 bases and J dropped 2 bases, with 16 bases sitting between them. There are 15 residues in the CDR3. The V gene's germline CDR1 is LGHNA and CDR2 YSLEER. This chain's CDR3 is CASSERWSSPYEQYF. CDR3 nucleotides: TGCGCCAGCAGCGAAAGGTGGAGTTCCCCCTACGAGCAGTACTTC.

The genes are TRBV2 and TRBJ2-1, with 9 bases identical to TRBD2. Germline lookup yields CDR1 SNHLY and CDR2 FYNNEI. Trimming took 7 bases from V and 6 from J; bases not matched to a gene: 10. CDR3 size: 15 residues. The CDR3 is CASMTGTSTLNEQFF. The CDR3 bases are TGTGCCAGCATGACGGGGACTAGCACTCTCAATGAGCAGTTCTTC.

The gene calls are TRBV20-1 and TRBJ2-5; D possibly corresponds to TRBD2 (5 bases). Germline loops: CDR1 DFQATT, CDR2 SNEGSKA (reference sequence). The CDR3 is made up of 13 amino acids. V was clipped by 1 base and J by 1 base, with 7 bases between them. This chain's CDR3 is CSARALAQETQYF. CDR3 in DNA: TGCAGTGCTAGAGCCCTAGCCCAAGAGACCCAGTACTTC.

In this sample, this clonotype turned up a few times. The V call is TRBV10-3, the J call TRBJ2-5; the D is unclear. The germline V gene encodes CDR1 ENHRY and CDR2 SYGVKD. V dropped 3 bases and J dropped 0 bases, with 8 bases sitting between them. CDR3 length equals 14 residues. CDR3 sequence: CAISDGPNQETQYF. Here the CDR3 DNA reads TGTGCCATCAGTGACGGGCCCAACCAAGAGACCCAGTACTTC.

The chain uses TRBV5-1 and TRBJ2-5, with D possibly matching TRBD2 (6 bases). The CDR3 totals 14 residues. Germline loops: CDR1 SGHRS, CDR2 YFSETQ. Trimming stripped 3 bases from V and 4 bases from J, with 13 bases between. CDR3: CASSWGDPRETQYF. The CDR3 bases are TGCGCCAGCAGCTGGGGGGACCCTCGAGAGACCCAGTACTTC.

The V call is TRBV12-3 or TRBV12-4, the J call TRBJ2-4; 7 nucleotides align to TRBD1. V gave up 6 bases and J gave up 0 bases; unmatched junction bases: 8. The CDR3 runs 16 residues. CDR3 loop: CASRSTGAVAKNIQYF. CDR3 nucleotides: TGTGCCAGCAGGTCTACAGGGGCTGTAGCCAAAAACATTCAGTACTTC.

This clonotype has more than one count but fewer than ten. The rearrangement links TRBV20-1 to TRBJ2-3, with D uncertain. Germline-derived CDR1 and CDR2 are DFQATT and SNEGSKA (reference sequence). The CDR3 length is 17 residues. Written as DNA, the CDR3 is TGCGGATATTGGGCGCCTAATTCTCGAAACCACCCAGATACGCAGTATTTT. It yields the protein CGYWAPNSRNHPDTQYF.

This clonotype occurred a few times. The chain carries TRBV7-2 and TRBJ2-7; D is tentatively TRBD1 or TRBD2 (5 bases each). Germline CDR1 and CDR2: SGHTA and FQGNSA. The length of the CDR3 is 13 residues. The germline V and J ends were trimmed by 1 base and 6 bases, with 10 bases remaining between them. The CDR3 loop is CASSLEAGSEQYF. For the CDR3, the DNA is TGTGCCAGCAGCTTAGAGGCAGGGAGCGAGCAGTACTTC.